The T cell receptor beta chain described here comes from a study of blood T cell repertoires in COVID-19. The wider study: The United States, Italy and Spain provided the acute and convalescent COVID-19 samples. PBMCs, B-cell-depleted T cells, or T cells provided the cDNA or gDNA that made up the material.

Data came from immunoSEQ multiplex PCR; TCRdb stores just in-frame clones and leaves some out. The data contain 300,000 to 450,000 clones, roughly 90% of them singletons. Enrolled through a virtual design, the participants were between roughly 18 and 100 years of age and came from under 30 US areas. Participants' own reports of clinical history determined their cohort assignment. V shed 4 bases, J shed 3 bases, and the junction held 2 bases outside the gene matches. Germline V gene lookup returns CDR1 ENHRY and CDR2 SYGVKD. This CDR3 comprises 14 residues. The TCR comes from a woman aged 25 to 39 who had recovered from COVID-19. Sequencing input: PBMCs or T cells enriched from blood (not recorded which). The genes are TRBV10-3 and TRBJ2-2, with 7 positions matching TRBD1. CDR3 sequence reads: CAISGDRDTGELFF. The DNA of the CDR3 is TGTGCCATCAGTGGTGACAGGGACACCGGGGAGCTGTTTTTT.